The 5 T cell receptor beta chains in this list originate from one sample, sequenced in a study of blood T cell repertoires in COVID-19. Assay used: immunoSEQ multiplex PCR; TCRdb lists only in-frame clones, some missing. Among 85,000 to 95,000 clones listed, roughly nine tenths were seen once. The sample taken for sequencing was peripheral blood. These receptors were obtained from an elderly woman with active COVID-19.

The V gene is TRBV19, the J gene TRBJ2-2; perhaps TRBD1 as D (5 bases). Deletions cut 2 bases from V and 3 bases from J, with 7 bases between. This CDR3 contains 14 residues. Germline CDR1 LNHDA, CDR2 SQIVND (reference sequence). The CDR3, as DNA: TGTGCCAGTAGTATACAGGGTGACACCGGGGAGCTGTTTTTT. This sequence encodes CASSIQGDTGELFF.

The gene calls are TRBV4-1 and TRBJ1-5; the D gene is possibly TRBD1 (5 bases). V gave up 0 bases and J gave up 4 bases, with 13 bases separating them. This CDR3 is built from 16 residues. In germline, CDR1 is MGHRA, CDR2 YSYEKL. The CDR3: CASSQEGQGRNQPQHF. The CDR3 coding sequence is TGCGCCAGCAGCCAAGAAGGGCAGGGTAGGAATCAGCCCCAGCATTTT.

This clone was observed a few times. This chain joins TRBV2 and TRBJ2-7, with 12 positions matching TRBD2. V trimming: 3 bases; J trimming: 4 bases; junction bases outside the gene matches: 10. Germline CDR1 is SNHLY and CDR2 is FYNNEI. This CDR3 contains 17 residues. The CDR3 DNA reads TGTGCCAGCAGTGACCCAAGGACTAGCGGGATTTATTACGAGCAGTACTTC. Protein sequence: CASSDPRTSGIYYEQYF.

The V call is TRBV6-5, the J call TRBJ2-2; tentative D call: TRBD1 (5 bases). Trimming took off 2 bases at V and 5 bases at J, with 12 bases between the two ends. The germline V gene has CDR1 MNHEY and CDR2 SVGAGI. This CDR3 is built from 15 residues. CDR3 coding DNA: TGTGCCAGCAGTTACAGGGGTACAGAGACCGGGGAGCTGTTTTTT. Encoded protein: CASSYRGTETGELFF.

This clone was detected once. This chain connects TRBV9 to TRBJ2-7; perhaps TRBD1 as D (6 bases). Per germline, CDR1 SGDLS and CDR2 YYNGEE. The CDR3 totals 14 residues. V was shortened by 0 bases and J by 3 bases, with 10 bases between the two germline ends. CDR3 protein: CASSVGPRGYEQYF. DNA for the CDR3: TGTGCCAGCAGCGTAGGGCCCAGGGGCTACGAGCAGTACTTC.